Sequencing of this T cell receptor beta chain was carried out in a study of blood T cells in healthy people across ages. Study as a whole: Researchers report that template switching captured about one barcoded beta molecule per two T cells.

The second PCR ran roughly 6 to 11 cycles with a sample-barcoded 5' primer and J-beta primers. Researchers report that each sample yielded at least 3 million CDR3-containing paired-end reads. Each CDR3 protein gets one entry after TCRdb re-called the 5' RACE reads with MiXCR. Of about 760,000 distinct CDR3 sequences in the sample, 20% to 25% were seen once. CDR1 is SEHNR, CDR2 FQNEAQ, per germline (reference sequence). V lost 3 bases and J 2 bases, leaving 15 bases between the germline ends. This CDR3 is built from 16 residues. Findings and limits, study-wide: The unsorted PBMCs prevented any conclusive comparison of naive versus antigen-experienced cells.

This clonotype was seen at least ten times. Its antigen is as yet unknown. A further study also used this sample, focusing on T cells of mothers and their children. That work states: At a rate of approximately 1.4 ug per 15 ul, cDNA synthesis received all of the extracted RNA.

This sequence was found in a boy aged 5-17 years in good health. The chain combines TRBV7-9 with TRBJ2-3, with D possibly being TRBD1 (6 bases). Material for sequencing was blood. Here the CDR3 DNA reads TGTGCCAGCAGCTTCGGACAGTCCGGAGACACAGATACGCAGTATTTT. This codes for CASSFGQSGDTDTQYF.